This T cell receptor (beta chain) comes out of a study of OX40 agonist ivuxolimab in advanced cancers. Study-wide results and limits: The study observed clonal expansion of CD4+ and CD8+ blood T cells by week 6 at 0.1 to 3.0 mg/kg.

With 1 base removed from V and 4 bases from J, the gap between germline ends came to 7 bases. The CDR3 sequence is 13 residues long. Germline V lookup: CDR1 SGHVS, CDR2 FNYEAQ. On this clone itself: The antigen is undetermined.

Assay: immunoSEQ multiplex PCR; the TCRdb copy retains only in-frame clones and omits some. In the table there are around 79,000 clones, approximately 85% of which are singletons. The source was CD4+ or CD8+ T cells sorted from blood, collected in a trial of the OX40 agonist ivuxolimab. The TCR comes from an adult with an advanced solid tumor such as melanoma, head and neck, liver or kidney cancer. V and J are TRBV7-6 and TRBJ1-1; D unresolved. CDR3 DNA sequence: TGTGCCAGCAGCTTAGTTGCGGGCACTGAAGCTTTCTTT. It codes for CASSLVAGTEAFF. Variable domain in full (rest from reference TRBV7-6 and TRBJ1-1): GAGVSQSPRYKVTKRGQDVALRCDPISGHVSLYWYRQALGQGPEFLTYFNYEAQQDKSGLPNDRFSAERPEGSISTLTIQRTEQRDSAMYRCASSLVAGTEAFFGQGTRLTVV.